This T cell receptor (beta chain) comes out of a study of Graves' ophthalmopathy and Graves' hyperthyroidism. Study results and caveats: For separating ophthalmopathy from stable hyperthyroidism, a 13-signature model gave under 90% sensitivity and around 80% specificity. Clonotypes were expanded in thyroid at above 0.001 frequency, and most also appeared in blood.

On this clonotype itself: What it recognizes is unknown.

The study amplified TCR beta CDR3 regions using RNA transcripts. RT-PCR was first run with HTBI primers, then multiplex PCR in a second round. TCRdb ran MiXCR on the multiplex PCR reads and lists one entry per CDR3 protein. The repertoire holds about 58,000 distinct CDR3 sequences, with approximately 50% as singletons. The germline V gene has CDR1 SGDLS and CDR2 YYNGEE. V gave up 3 bases and J gave up 5 bases; unmatched junction bases: 12. CDR3 size: 19 residues. Disease in donors with ophthalmopathy had moderate-to-severe activity, CAS ≥3, NOSPECS ≥4 and under 3 months' duration. J is TRBJ2-2 and V is TRBV9; 14 nucleotides agree with TRBD2. Sample: peripheral blood. This sequence was found in an adult woman with Graves' ophthalmopathy. This chain's CDR3 is CASSGGPGLAGVRTGELFF. In nucleotides, the CDR3 is TGTGCCAGCAGCGGGGGGCCGGGACTAGCGGGAGTCAGGACCGGGGAGCTGTTTTTT. Combining the CDR3 with reference TRBV9 and TRBJ2-2 gives the whole variable domain DSGVTQTPKHLITATGQRVTLRCSPRSGDLSVYWYQQSLDQGLQFLIQYYNGEERAKGNILERFSAQQFPDLHSELNLSSLELGDSALYFCASSGGPGLAGVRTGELFFGEGSRLTVL.